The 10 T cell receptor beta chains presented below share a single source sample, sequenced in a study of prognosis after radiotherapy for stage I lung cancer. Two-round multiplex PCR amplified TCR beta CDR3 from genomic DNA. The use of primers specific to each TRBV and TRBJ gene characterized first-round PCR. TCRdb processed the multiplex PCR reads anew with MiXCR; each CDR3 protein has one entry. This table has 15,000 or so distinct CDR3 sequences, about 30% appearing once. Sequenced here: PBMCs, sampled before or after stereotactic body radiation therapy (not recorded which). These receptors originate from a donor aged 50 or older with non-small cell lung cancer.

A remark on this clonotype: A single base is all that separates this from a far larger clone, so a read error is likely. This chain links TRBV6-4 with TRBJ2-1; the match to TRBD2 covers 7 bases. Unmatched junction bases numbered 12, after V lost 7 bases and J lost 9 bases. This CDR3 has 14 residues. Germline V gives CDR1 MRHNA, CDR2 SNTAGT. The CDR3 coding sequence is TGTGCCAGCATGCTTAGAGGGAGGGCCGGTGAGCAGTTCTTC. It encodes CASMLRGRAGEQFF.

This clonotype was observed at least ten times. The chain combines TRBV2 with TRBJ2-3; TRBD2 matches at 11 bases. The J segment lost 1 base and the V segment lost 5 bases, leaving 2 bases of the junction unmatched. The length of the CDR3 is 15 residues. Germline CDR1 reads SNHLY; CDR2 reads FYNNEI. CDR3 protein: CASSSTSGGTDTQYF. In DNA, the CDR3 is TGTGCCAGCAGTTCGACTAGCGGGGGCACAGATACGCAGTATTTT.

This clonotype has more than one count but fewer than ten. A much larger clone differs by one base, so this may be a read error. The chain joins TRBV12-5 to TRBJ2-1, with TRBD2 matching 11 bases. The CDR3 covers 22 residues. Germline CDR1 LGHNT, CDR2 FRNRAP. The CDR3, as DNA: TGTGCTAGTGGTTTTAATTCCCCTATACCCGGGCTAGCGGGAGGAACCTACAATGAGCGGTTCTTC. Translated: CASGFNSPIPGLAGGTYNERFF.

CDR3: CASRESGLQQVTSTDTQYF. As DNA, the CDR3 is TGTGCCAGCAGGGAATCTGGTCTACAGCAAGTGACTAGCACAGATACGCAGTATTTT. This chain joins TRBV27 and TRBJ2-3; D unresolved. Trimming removed 6 bases at V and 0 bases at J, with 25 bases between. This CDR3 contains 19 residues. CDR1 MNHEY and CDR2 SMNVEV come from the germline V gene (reference sequence).

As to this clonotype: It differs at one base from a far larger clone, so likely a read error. The CDR3 reads CASSWTSGSEKFF. The CDR3 nucleotides read TGTGCCAGCAGTTGGACTAGCGGGTCAGAGAAGTTCTTC. The V and J genes are TRBV12-3 or TRBV12-4 and TRBJ2-5; 11 positions match TRBD2. The CDR3 loop spans 13 amino acids.

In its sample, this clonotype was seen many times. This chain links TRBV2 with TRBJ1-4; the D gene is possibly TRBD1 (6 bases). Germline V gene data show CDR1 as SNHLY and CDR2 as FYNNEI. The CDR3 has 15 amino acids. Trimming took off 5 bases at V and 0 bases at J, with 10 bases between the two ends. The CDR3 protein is CASSIDRTTNEKLFF. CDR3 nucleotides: TGTGCCAGCAGTATCGACAGGACAACTAATGAAAAACTGTTTTTT.

CDR3 loop: CASSPPGTEIGNQPQHF. The CDR3 coding sequence is TGTGCCAGCAGTCCGCCCGGCACAGAGATAGGGAATCAGCCCCAGCATTTT. V and J are TRBV28 and TRBJ1-5; D is uncertain. From germline, CDR1 is MDHEN and CDR2 SYDVKM. V was trimmed by 5 bases and J by 4 bases, leaving 21 bases between them. The CDR3 covers 17 residues.

The CDR3, as DNA: TGTGCCAGCAGCTTAGGCCTAGCGGAAAGCTCCTCCAATTCACCCCTCCACTTT. Its protein is CASSLGLAESSSNSPLHF. The chain carries TRBV7-2 and TRBJ1-6; D call uncertain. The CDR3 is made up of 18 amino acids. Trimming removed 1 base at V and 7 bases at J, with 20 bases between. Germline assignment: CDR1 SGHTA and CDR2 FQGNSA.

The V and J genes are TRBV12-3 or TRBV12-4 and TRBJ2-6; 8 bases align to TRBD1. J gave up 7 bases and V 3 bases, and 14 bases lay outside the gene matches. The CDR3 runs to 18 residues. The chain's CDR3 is CASSFSGTGFSRANVLTF. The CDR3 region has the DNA TGTGCCAGCAGTTTCTCCGGGACAGGCTTCTCTCGTGCCAACGTCCTGACTTTC.

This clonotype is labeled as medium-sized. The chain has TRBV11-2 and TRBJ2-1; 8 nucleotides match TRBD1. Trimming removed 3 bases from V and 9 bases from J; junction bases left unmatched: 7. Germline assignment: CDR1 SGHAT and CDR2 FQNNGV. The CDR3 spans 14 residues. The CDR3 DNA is TGTGCCAGCAGCTTGAGGCGAGACAGGGGTGAGCAGTTCTTC. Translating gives CASSLRRDRGEQFF.